This TCR beta chain was sequenced during a study of T-cell reconstitution after alpha-beta-depleted transplantation in children. Study-wide results and caveats: Expanded graft clones, several hundred of them, were reportedly the source of alpha-beta T cells about two months after transplant. The study traced high day-60 TCRbeta diversity in some patients to surviving recipient T cells and thymic progenitors. T cells produced anew were the main source of T-cell counts and diversity one year after transplant.

The table lists this clonotype with many counts. Its antigen is still unknown. V was cut by 1 base and J by 6 bases, with 9 bases left in between. Germline CDR1 and CDR2: SQVTM and ANQGSEA. CDR3 length: 13 residues. Preparation of the TCRbeta library used unique molecular identifiers. TCRdb processed the PCR reads anew with MiXCR; each CDR3 protein has one entry. The sample lists over 150,000 distinct CDR3 sequences; 6.6% were seen once. The sample was PBMCs, taken before TCRalphabeta/CD19-depleted stem cell transplant. This sequence originates from a boy aged 2 to 10 with acute lymphoblastic leukemia, due to receive a stem cell transplant. The chain combines TRBV29-1 with TRBJ1-4, with a tentative D call TRBD1 (5 bases). CDR3 protein: CSVEGRGDEKLFF. As DNA, the CDR3 is TGCAGCGTTGAAGGGCGGGGGGATGAAAAACTGTTTTTT.